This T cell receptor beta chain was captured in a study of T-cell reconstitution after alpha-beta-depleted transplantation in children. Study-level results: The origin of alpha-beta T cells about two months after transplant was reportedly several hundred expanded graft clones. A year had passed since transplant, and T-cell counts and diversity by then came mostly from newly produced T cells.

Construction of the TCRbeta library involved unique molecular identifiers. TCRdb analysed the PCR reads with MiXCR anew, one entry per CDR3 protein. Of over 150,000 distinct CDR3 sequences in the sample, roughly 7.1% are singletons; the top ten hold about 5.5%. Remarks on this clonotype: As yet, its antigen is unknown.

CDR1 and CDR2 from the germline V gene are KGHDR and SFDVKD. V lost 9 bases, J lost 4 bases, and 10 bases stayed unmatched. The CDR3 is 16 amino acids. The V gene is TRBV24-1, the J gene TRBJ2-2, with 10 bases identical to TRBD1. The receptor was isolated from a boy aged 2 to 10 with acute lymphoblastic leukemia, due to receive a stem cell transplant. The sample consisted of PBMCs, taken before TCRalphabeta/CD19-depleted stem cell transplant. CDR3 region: CATATETGGFTGELFF. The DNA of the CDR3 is TGTGCCACCGCGACCGAGACAGGGGGCTTCACCGGGGAGCTGTTTTTT.